The following is a T cell receptor (beta chain) sequence with its context. The source of the sample is a study of cytomegalovirus exposure and HLA in healthy donors. PCR involved 60 Vbeta and 13 Jbeta primers. The repertoire was sequenced with immunoSEQ multiplex PCR; TCRdb's copy has only in-frame clones and lacks some. The repertoire holds about 96,000 clones, around 64% seen once, with 2.5% to 3.5% in the top ten. The CDR3 extends over 16 amino acids. Trimming left V 1 base short and J 5 bases short, with 17 bases between. In germline, CDR1 is MGHRA, CDR2 YSYEKL. Sequenced sample: PBMCs. The TCR comes from a man between 60 and 70 years old in good health and CMV-seronegative. This chain links TRBV4-1 with TRBJ2-5; weak D call: TRBD1 (7 bases). The CDR3 sequence is CASSQGGVGGGETQYF. The CDR3 DNA sequence: TGCGCCAGCAGCCAAGGGGGGGTAGGAGGGGGCGAGACCCAGTACTTC.